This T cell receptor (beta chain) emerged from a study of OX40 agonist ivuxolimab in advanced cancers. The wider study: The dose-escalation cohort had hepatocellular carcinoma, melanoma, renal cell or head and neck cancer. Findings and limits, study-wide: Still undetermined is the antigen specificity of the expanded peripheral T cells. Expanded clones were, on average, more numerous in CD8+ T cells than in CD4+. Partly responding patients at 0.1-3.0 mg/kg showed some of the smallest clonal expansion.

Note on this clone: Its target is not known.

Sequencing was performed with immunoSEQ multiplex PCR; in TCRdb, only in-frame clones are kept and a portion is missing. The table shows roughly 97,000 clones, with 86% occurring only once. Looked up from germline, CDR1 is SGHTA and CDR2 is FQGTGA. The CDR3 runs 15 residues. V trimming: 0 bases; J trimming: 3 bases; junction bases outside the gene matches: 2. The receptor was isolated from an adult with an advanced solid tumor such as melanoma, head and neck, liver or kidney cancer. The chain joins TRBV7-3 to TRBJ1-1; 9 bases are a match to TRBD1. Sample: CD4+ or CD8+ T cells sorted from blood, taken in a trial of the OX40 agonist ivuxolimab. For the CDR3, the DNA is TGTGCCAGCAGCTTAACCGGGACAGGGTACACTGAAGCTTTCTTT. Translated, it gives CASSLTGTGYTEAFF.